A single T cell receptor beta chain is shown here with its context. Per the germline V gene, CDR1 is LGHNA and CDR2 is YNFKEQ. There are 17 residues in the CDR3. V lost 0 bases and J lost 3, with 16 bases in between. It was during active infection that Seattle patients were enrolled and then longitudinally followed. These data belong to a study of blood T cell repertoires in COVID-19. The overall study: Some COVID-19 samples were acute and others convalescent; all came from the United States, Italy and Spain.

Repertoires were generated with immunoSEQ multiplex PCR, while TCRdb's copy carries only in-frame clones and drops some. The sample carries roughly 45,000 clones, approximately 95% recorded once. This sequence was found in a man aged 55 to 70 with COVID-19, enrolled during active disease. The V and J genes are TRBV4-2 and TRBJ2-3; D is perhaps TRBD2 (6 bases). Sequenced sample: peripheral blood. The CDR3 sequence is CASSQDTSLGITDTQYF. The CDR3 region has the DNA TGTGCCAGCAGCCAAGATACTAGCTTGGGCATTACAGATACGCAGTATTTT.